This TCR beta chain originates from a study of blood T cell repertoires in COVID-19. The CDR3 is made up of 14 amino acids. Germline V gene lookup returns CDR1 MDHEN and CDR2 SYDVKM. The V segment lost 5 bases and the J segment 5 bases; nucleotides outside the gene matches: 8. The authors' processing: How many nucleated cells were present was estimated from reference gene primer amplification. Sequenced by immunoSEQ multiplex PCR; TCRdb stores in-frame clones only, minus some. V and J calls and clone size follow that table, whereas D and trimming were derived from the DNA. The sample holds 130,000 to 150,000 clones, roughly 80% seen once.

The material sequenced was PBMCs or T cells enriched from blood (not recorded which). The clonotype comes from a man aged 40-49 years with acute COVID-19. The chain combines TRBV28 with TRBJ1-1; 7 nucleotides line up with TRBD1. The CDR3, as DNA: TGTGCCAGCAGTACCCATACAGGGGAGACTGAAGCTTTCTTT. Translating gives CASSTHTGETEAFF.